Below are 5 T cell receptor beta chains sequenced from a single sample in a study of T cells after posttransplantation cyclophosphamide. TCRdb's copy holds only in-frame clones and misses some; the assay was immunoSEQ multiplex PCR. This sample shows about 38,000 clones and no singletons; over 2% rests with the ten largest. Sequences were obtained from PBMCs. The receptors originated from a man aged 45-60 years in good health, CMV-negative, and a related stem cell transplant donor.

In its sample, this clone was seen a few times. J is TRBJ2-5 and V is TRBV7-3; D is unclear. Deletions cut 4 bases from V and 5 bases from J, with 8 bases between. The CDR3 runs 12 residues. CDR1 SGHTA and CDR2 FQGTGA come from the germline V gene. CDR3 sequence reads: CASSSPRETQYF. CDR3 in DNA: TGTGCCAGCAGCTCCCCCCGGGAGACCCAGTACTTC.

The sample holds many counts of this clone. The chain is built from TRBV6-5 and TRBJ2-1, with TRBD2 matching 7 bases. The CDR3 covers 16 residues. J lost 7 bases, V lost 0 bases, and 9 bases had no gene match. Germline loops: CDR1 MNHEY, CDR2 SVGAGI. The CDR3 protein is CASSYSTGPRGNEQFF. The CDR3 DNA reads TGTGCCAGCAGTTACTCGACGGGACCGCGGGGGAATGAGCAGTTCTTC.

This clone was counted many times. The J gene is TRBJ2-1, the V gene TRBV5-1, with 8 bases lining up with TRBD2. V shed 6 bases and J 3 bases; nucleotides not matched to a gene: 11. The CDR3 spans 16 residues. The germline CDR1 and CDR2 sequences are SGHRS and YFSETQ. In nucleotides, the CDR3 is TGCGCCAGCACCGAACCCGGGGGGGACCTCTACAATGAGCAGTTCTTC. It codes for CASTEPGGDLYNEQFF.

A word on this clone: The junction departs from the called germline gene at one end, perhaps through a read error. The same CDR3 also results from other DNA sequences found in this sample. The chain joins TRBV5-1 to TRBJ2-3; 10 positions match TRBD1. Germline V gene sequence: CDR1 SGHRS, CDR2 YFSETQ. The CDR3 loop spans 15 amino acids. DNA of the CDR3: TGTGCCAGCAATAGGCCGGACAGGGGGGAGGATACGCAGTATTTT. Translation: CASNRPDRGEDTQYF.

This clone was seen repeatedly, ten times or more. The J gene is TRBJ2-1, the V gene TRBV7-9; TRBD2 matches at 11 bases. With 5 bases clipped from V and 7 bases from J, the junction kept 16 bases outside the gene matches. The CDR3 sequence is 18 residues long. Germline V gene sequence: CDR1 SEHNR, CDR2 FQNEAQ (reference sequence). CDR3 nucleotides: TGTGCCAGCAGCAAAGCGAACGTAGCGGGAGGGCCTGTGAATGAGCAGTTCTTC. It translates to CASSKANVAGGPVNEQFF.